What follows describes a single TCR beta chain. This CDR3 spans 15 amino acids. Germline V lookup: CDR1 SGHNT, CDR2 YYREEE (reference sequence). Between the trimmed V and J ends, which lost 0 bases and 1 base, there was a span of 7 bases. Clones were sequenced by immunoSEQ multiplex PCR, and TCRdb holds only the in-frame ones, with some missing. The data show 52,000 or so clones, with 94% seen just once and roughly 4% held by the top ten. These data are taken from a study of control samples from healthy donors and cancer patients. The TCR sequence derives from a man younger than 45 in good health. This chain connects TRBV5-4 to TRBJ2-2; D is unclear. The source material was blood. This CDR3 reads CASSLAHRNTGELFF. The CDR3 DNA reads TGTGCCAGCAGCTTGGCTCACAGGAACACCGGGGAGCTGTTTTTT.